The 18 T cell receptor beta chains below all came from one sample that was sequenced in a study of control samples from healthy donors and cancer patients. Repertoires were generated with immunoSEQ multiplex PCR, while TCRdb's copy carries only in-frame clones and drops some. This table holds 90,000 to 150,000 clones, about nine tenths found once. Sequencing was carried out using blood. These receptors came from a man aged 40-49 years in good health.

This chain uses TRBV4-2 with TRBJ2-3; D may be TRBD2 (7 bases). V was pared by 9 bases and J by 5 bases, with 12 bases between. Looked up from germline, CDR1 is LGHNA and CDR2 is YNFKEQ. This CDR3 contains 12 residues. The CDR3 sequence: CASGGGGDTQYF. The CDR3 DNA reads TGTGCCAGTGGGGGCGGGGGAGATACGCAGTATTTT.

The V and J genes are TRBV5-5 and TRBJ2-7, with 10 nucleotides matching TRBD1. CDR1 SGHKS and CDR2 YYEKEE come from the germline V gene (reference sequence). This CDR3 contains 13 residues. The V gene end was trimmed by 7 bases and the J gene end by 3 bases; junction bases not matched to a gene: 4. The CDR3 DNA reads as TGTGCCAGCGACCGGGACAGGGGCTACGAGCAGTACTTC. As protein: CASDRDRGYEQYF.

The V and J genes are TRBV24-1 and TRBJ1-3; 9 nucleotides align to TRBD1. The CDR3 extends over 18 amino acids. Trimming cost V 4 bases and J 8 bases; bases outside gene matches: 17. Looked up from germline, CDR1 is KGHDR and CDR2 is SFDVKD. This chain's CDR3 is CATSDSGTGPRGRDTIYF. The CDR3 coding sequence is TGTGCCACCAGTGACTCCGGGACAGGGCCTCGAGGACGGGACACCATATATTTT.

V gene TRBV3-1 (or the pseudogene TRBV3-2) combines with J gene TRBJ1-3, with D possibly matching TRBD1 (6 bases). The CDR3 is 15 residues long. Trimming removed 4 bases at V and 6 bases at J, with 16 bases between. From germline, CDR1 is LGHDT and CDR2 YNNKEL (reference sequence). The CDR3 nucleotides read TGTGCCAGCAGCCGGACCGGGACATCTAAAAACACCATATATTTT. Amino acid sequence: CASSRTGTSKNTIYF.

This rearrangement joins TRBV30 to TRBJ2-3; possible D gene TRBD2, 5 bases. CDR3 size: 12 residues. V gave up 3 bases and J gave up 5 bases, with 9 bases separating them. Germline CDR1 GTSNPN, CDR2 SVGIG (reference sequence). The CDR3 nucleotides read TGTGCCTGGAGCGCAAGCGGAGATACGCAGTATTTT. The encoded protein is CAWSASGDTQYF.

The chain recombines TRBV9 with TRBJ1-3; TRBD1 might be the D (5 bases). From germline, CDR1 is SGDLS and CDR2 YYNGEE. The length of the CDR3 is 16 residues. V was pared by 4 bases and J by 4 bases, with 18 bases between. Here the CDR3 DNA reads TGTGCCAGCAGCCCCCAGGGTGTAGGAGCGGGAAACACCATATATTTT. The encoded protein is CASSPQGVGAGNTIYF.

The J gene is TRBJ2-7, the V gene TRBV7-2, with 9 bases aligning to TRBD2. Unmatched junction bases numbered 8, after V lost 2 bases and J lost 0 bases. The germline V gene encodes CDR1 SGHTA and CDR2 FQGNSA. CDR3 length: 17 residues. CDR3 DNA sequence: TGTGCCAGCAGCTTAAAGTCCGGCGGGGGGGCCTCCTACGAGCAGTACTTC. Translation gives CASSLKSGGGASYEQYF. Filled out from reference TRBV7-2 and TRBJ2-7, the complete variable domain reads GAGVSQSPSNKVTEKGKDVELRCDPISGHTALYWYRQSLGQGLEFLIYFQGNSAPDKSGLPSDRFSAERTGGSVSTLTIQRTQQEDSAVYLCASSLKSGGGASYEQYFGPGTRLTVT.

The chain combines TRBV27 with TRBJ2-1; 8 positions match TRBD1. The CDR3 runs 14 residues. J gave up 4 bases and V 7 bases, and 6 bases lay outside the gene matches. Germline-derived CDR1 and CDR2 are MNHEY and SMNVEV (reference sequence). The CDR3 nucleotides read TGTGCCAGCAAAAACAGGGGGGATTACAATGAGCAGTTCTTC. Amino acid sequence: CASKNRGDYNEQFF.

The gene calls are TRBV11-3 and TRBJ1-4; TRBD1 is a possible D gene (5 bases). This CDR3 has 15 residues. Germline V gives CDR1 SGHNT, CDR2 YENEEA. V was cut by 5 bases and J by 4 bases, with 14 bases left in between. In DNA form, the CDR3 reads TGTGCCAGCAGCCCCGGGACCGATGGTAATGAAAAACTGTTTTTT. This gives the protein CASSPGTDGNEKLFF. Full variable domain (rest looked up from reference TRBV11-3 and TRBJ1-4): EAGVVQSPRYKIIEKKQPVAFWCNPISGHNTLYWYLQNLGQGPELLIRYENEEAVDDSQLPKDRFSAERLKGVDSTLKIQPAELGDSAVYLCASSPGTDGNEKLFFGSGTQLSVL.

This chain uses TRBV3-1 (or the pseudogene TRBV3-2) with TRBJ1-3; tentatively, D is TRBD1 (6 bases). CDR3 length: 17 amino acids. Germline values: CDR1 LGHDT, CDR2 YNNKEL (reference sequence). V was cut by 2 bases and J by 0 bases, with 14 bases left in between. The CDR3 here is CASSQRGHSDSGNTIYF. CDR3 in DNA: TGTGCCAGCAGCCAAAGGGGACACTCAGACTCTGGAAACACCATATATTTT.

The chain combines TRBV6-5 with TRBJ2-7; 9 bases line up with TRBD2. V lost 10 bases to trimming and J lost 1 base; unmatched junction nucleotides: 8. The CDR3 is made up of 14 amino acids. Germline-derived CDR1 and CDR2 are MNHEY and SVGAGI. The CDR3 sequence: CATFGGGGSYEQYF. The CDR3 DNA is TGTGCCACTTTTGGCGGGGGGGGTTCCTACGAGCAGTACTTC.

The V gene is TRBV15, the J gene TRBJ1-1, with D unresolved. V lost 3 bases, J lost 6 bases, and 14 bases lay in between. CDR1 and CDR2 (germline): LNHNV, YYDKDF (reference sequence). The CDR3 contains 14 residues. The CDR3, as DNA: TGTGCCACCAGCAGCTCCCCCATAGCCGCTGAAGCTTTCTTT. Its protein product is CATSSSPIAAEAFF.

This chain uses TRBV21-1 with TRBJ1-4; the table's D call TRBD1 went unverified against the DNA. TRBV21-1 has pseudogene status. The CDR3 loop spans 18 amino acids. CDR3 sequence reads: CASSIPGQGTGTNEKLFF. The CDR3 DNA follows: TGTGCCAGCAGCATTCCAGGACAGGGAACTGGAACTAATGAAAAACTGTTTTTT.

V and J are TRBV11-3 and TRBJ1-4, with TRBD1 matching over 7 bases. This CDR3 is built from 18 residues. The trim removed 0 bases at V and 10 bases at J, leaving 17 bases unmatched. Germline V lookup: CDR1 SGHNT, CDR2 YENEEA. The CDR3 DNA follows: TGTGCCAGCAGCTTAGACCCGAACCCCAGGGGGGAGGTGGGAAAACTGTTTTTT. As protein: CASSLDPNPRGEVGKLFF.

The chain carries TRBV3-1 (or the pseudogene TRBV3-2) and TRBJ1-1; a possible D gene is TRBD1 (5 bases). V was pared by 2 bases and J by 1 base, with 8 bases between. The CDR3 runs 14 residues. Looked up from germline, CDR1 is LGHDT and CDR2 is YNNKEL (reference sequence). The CDR3 DNA reads as TGTGCCAGCAGCCAACAGGGAGGGAACACTGAAGCTTTCTTT. It is translated as CASSQQGGNTEAFF.

This clone was counted between two and nine times. Distinct nucleotide sequences in the sample also encode this CDR3. This chain joins TRBV18 and TRBJ2-7; D is ambiguous. This CDR3 is 13 amino acids long. Germline CDR1 reads KGHSH; CDR2 reads LQKENI. Trimming pared 2 bases from V and 0 bases from J, leaving 5 bases between. The CDR3 spells CASSPGGSYEQYF. The CDR3 DNA sequence: TGTGCCAGCTCACCAGGCGGCTCCTACGAGCAGTACTTC.

The chain recombines TRBV12-5 with TRBJ2-7; possibly TRBD1 for D (6 bases). This CDR3 contains 16 residues. Deletions cut 1 base from V and 0 bases from J, with 13 bases between. Germline loops: CDR1 LGHNT, CDR2 FRNRAP. CDR3 loop: CASGLAPDRGSYEQYF. The CDR3 region has the DNA TGTGCTAGTGGTTTGGCACCGGACAGAGGCTCCTACGAGCAGTACTTC. The variable domain in full, completed from reference TRBV12-5 and TRBJ2-7, reads DARVTQTPRHKVTEMGQEVTMRCQPILGHNTVFWYRQTMMQGLELLAYFRNRAPLDDSGMPKDRFSAEMPDATLATLKIQPSEPRDSAVYFCASGLAPDRGSYEQYFGPGTRLTVT.

The chain uses TRBV12-3 or TRBV12-4 and TRBJ1-1; 9 nucleotides line up with TRBD1. Losses at the gene ends were 3 bases for V and 8 bases for J; bases not matched to a gene: 4. This CDR3 contains 13 residues. CDR3 sequence (DNA): TGTGCCAGCAGTTTGGGGGACAGGGCCGAAGCTTTCTTT. Residues: CASSLGDRAEAFF.